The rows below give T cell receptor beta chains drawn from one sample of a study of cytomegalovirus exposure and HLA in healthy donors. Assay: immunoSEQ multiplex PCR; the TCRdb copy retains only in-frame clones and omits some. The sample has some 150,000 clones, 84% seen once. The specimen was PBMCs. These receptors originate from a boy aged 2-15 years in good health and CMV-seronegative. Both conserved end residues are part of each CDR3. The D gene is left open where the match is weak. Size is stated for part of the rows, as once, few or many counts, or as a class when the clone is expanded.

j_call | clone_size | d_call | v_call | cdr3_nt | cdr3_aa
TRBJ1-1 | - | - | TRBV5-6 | TGTGCCAGCAGCTTGCGTCGGCTACAGAGTCCTGAAGCTTTCTTT | CASSLRRLQSPEAFF
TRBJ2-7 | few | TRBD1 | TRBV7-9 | TGTGCCAGCAGCACTTCGGACAGGGGCGAGCAGTACTTC | CASSTSDRGEQYF
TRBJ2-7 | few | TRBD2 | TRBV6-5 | TGTGCCAGCACATTAGCGGGAGGGGGATCCTACGAGCAGTACTTC | CASTLAGGGSYEQYF
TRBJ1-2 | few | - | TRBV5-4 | TGTGCCAGCAGCTTGGGACCGGAGTATGTCTACACCTTC | CASSLGPEYVYTF
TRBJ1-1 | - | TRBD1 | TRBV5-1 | TGCGCCAGCAGCTTGGCCGGAGGGACAGGGTCCCGAAGTAAGGCTGAAGCTTTCTTT | CASSLAGGTGSRSKAEAFF
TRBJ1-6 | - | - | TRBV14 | TGTGCCAGCAGCCGAGCAGGGTATTCACCCCTCCACTTT | CASSRAGYSPLHF
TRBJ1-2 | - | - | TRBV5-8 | TGTGCCAGCAGCAAACACAGAGGACTAGCTAACTATGGCTACACCTTC | CASSKHRGLANYGYTF
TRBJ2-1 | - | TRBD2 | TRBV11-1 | TGTGCCAGCAGCTTTGAGACTAGCGGGATCGTCTACAATGAGCAGTTCTTC | CASSFETSGIVYNEQFF
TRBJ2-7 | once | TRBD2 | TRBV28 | TGTGCCAGCAGTTTTACTAGCGTTTACGAGCAGTACTTC | CASSFTSVYEQYF
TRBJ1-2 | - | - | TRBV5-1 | TGCGCCAGCAGCTATAGGAGGATCGATGGCTACACCTTC | CASSYRRIDGYTF
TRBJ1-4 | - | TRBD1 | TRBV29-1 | TGCAGCGTGGACAGGGGGCCTAATGAAAAACTGTTTTTT | CSVDRGPNEKLFF
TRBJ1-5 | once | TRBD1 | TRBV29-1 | TGCAGCGTCCTGACAGGGGCCAATCAGCCCCAGCATTTT | CSVLTGANQPQHF
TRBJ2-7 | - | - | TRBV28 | TGTGCCAGCAGTCGCCGGACATGGAGCTACGAGCAGTACTTC | CASSRRTWSYEQYF
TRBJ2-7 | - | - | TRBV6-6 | TGTGCCAGCAGTTACGGGTGGGAGGCGAACGGCGAGCAGTACTTC | CASSYGWEANGEQYF
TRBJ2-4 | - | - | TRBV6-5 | TGTGCCAGCAGTTATGGAGGGACTGAAAACATTCAGTACTTC | CASSYGGTENIQYF
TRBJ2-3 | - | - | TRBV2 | TGTGCCAGCAGTGTTCAGGGTACCCAAGATACGCAGTATTTT | CASSVQGTQDTQYF
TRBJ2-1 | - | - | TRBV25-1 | TGTGCCAGCAGTGACCGAGGTCGGCAAGACCCCTACAATGAGCAGTTCTTC | CASSDRGRQDPYNEQFF
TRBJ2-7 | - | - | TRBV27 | TGTGCCAGCAGGAGTTCGAATAGGGCGGGGGAGCAGTACTTC | CASRSSNRAGEQYF
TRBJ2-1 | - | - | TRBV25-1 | TGTGCCAGCAGTGAACTCGTGTCGAACGGAGATTTCAATGAGCAGTTCTTC | CASSELVSNGDFNEQFF
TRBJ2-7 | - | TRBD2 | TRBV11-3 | TGTGCCAGCAGCTTACGTCCCAGGGTACTAGCGGGAGTTATCAACGAGCAGTACTTC | CASSLRPRVLAGVINEQYF
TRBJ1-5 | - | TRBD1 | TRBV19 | TGTGCCAGTTCGACAGGGAGGAATCAGCCCCAGCATTTT | CASSTGRNQPQHF
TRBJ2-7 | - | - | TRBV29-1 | TGCAGCGTTGTTAAGGGGGAGGGGTCCTACGAGCAGTACTTC | CSVVKGEGSYEQYF
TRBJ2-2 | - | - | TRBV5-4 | TGTGCCAGCAGCTTGGCAGGGCCCACCGGGGAGCTGTTTTTT | CASSLAGPTGELFF
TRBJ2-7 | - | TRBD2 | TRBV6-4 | TGTGCCAGCAGTGCCGCTAGCGGGACTCACTACGAGCAGTACTTC | CASSAASGTHYEQYF
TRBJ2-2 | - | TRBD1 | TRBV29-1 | TGCAGCGCCGGGACAGCTTACACCGGGGAGCTGTTTTTT | CSAGTAYTGELFF
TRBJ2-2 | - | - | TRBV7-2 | TGTGCCAGCAGCAGAGGGGGTACCGGGGAGCTGTTTTTT | CASSRGGTGELFF
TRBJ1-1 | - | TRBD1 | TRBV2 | TGTGCCAGCCCATGGACAGGACTTGGGGGCACTGAAGCTTTCTTT | CASPWTGLGGTEAFF
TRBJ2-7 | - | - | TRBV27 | TGTGCCAGCAGTCTGACAGCTTACTACGAGCAGTACTTC | CASSLTAYYEQYF
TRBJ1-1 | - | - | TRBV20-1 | TGCAGTGCTAGAGTGCGGGAGATTGCTTTCTTT | CSARVREIAFF
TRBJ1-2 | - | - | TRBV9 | TGTGCCAGCAGCGTAGCGGGTACCTACGGCTACACCTTC | CASSVAGTYGYTF
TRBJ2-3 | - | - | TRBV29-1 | TGCAGCGTGGGACTCACAGATACGCAGTATTTT | CSVGLTDTQYF
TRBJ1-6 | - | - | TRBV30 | TGTGCCGGTGCAGGACACTCCTATAATTCACCCCTCCACTTT | CAGAGHSYNSPLHF
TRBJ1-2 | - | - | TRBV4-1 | TGCGCCAGCAGCCAAGATTTTACGCCGGGTCGAGACTACACCTTC | CASSQDFTPGRDYTF
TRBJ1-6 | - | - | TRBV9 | TGTGCCAGCAGCGTAGAATCATATTCACCCCTCCACTTT | CASSVESYSPLHF
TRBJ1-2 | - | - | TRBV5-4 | TGTGCCAGCAGCTTGGGGCAGAACTATGGCTACACCTTC | CASSLGQNYGYTF
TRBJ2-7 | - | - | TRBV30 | TGTGCCTGGAGTCTGGGGGGCTCCTACGAGCAGTACTTC | CAWSLGGSYEQYF
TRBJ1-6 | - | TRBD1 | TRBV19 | TGTGCCAGTAGTATCCCGACAGGGCAGCATAATTCACCCCTCCACTTT | CASSIPTGQHNSPLHF
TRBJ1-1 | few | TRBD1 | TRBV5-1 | TGCGCCAGCAGCTTTGGGACAGGGGCTGAAGCTTTCTTT | CASSFGTGAEAFF
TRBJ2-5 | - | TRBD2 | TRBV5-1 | TGCGCCAGCAGCCCCGATGGCGGGGGGGCTTTAGAGACCCAGTACTTC | CASSPDGGGALETQYF
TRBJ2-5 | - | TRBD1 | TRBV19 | TGTGCCAGTAGTACTCAGGGGGCTGTGGAGACCCAGTACTTC | CASSTQGAVETQYF
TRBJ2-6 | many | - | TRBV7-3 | TGTGCCAGCAGCTTAACAGCGGCGGCGTACTCTGGGGCCAACGTCCTGACTTTC | CASSLTAAAYSGANVLTF
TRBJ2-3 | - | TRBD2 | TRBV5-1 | TGCGCCAGCAGCTATGTAGCGGGTTCACTCACAGATACGCAGTATTTT | CASSYVAGSLTDTQYF
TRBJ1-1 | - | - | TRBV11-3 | TGTGCCAGCAGCGGACAGCTGAACACTGAAGCTTTCTTT | CASSGQLNTEAFF
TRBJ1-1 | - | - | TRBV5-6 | TGTGCCAGCAGCCTCAGCGGGGGGGCGGGCACTGAAGCTTTCTTT | CASSLSGGAGTEAFF
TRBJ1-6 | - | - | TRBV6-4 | TGTGCCAGCAGACAGGGAAGGCTTTCACCCCTCCACTTT | CASRQGRLSPLHF
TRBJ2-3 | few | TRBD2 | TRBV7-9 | TGTGCCAGCAGCCCCGGACTAGTTGGCACAGATACGCAGTATTTT | CASSPGLVGTDTQYF
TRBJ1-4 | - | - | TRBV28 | TGTGCCAGCAGTTCGATACGAGCAACTAATGAAAAACTGTTTTTT | CASSSIRATNEKLFF